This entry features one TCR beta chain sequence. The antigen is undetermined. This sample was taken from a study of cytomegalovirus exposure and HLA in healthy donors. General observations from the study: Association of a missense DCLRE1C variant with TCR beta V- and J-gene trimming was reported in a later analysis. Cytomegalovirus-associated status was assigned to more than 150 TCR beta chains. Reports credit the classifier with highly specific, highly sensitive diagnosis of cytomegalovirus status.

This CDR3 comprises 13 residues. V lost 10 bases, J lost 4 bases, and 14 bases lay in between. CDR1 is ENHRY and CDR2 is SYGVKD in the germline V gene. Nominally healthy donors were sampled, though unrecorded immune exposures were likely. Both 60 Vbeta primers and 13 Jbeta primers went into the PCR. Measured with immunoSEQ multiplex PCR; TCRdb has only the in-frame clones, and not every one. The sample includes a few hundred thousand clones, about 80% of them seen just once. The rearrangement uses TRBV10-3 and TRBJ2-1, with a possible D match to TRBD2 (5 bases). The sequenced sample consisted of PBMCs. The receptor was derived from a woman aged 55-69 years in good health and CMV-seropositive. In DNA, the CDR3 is TGTGCCACGACTACCCTTTCATACAATGAGCAGTTCTTC. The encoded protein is CATTTLSYNEQFF.